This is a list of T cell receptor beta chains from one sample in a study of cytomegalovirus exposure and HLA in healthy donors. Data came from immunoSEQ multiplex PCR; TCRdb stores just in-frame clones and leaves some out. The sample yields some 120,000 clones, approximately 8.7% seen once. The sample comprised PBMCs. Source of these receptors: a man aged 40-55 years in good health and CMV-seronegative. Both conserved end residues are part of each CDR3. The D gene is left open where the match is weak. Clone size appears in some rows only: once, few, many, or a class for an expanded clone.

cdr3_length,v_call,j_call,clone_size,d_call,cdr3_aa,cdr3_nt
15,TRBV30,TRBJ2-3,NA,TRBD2,CAWGGASGSTDTQYF,TGTGCCTGGGGGGGGGCTAGCGGGAGCACAGATACGCAGTATTTT
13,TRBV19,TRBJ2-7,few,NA,CASSIGLNYEQYF,TGTGCCAGTAGTATTGGGCTTAACTACGAGCAGTACTTC
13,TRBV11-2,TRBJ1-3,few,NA,CASSLVSQNTIYF,TGTGCCAGCAGCTTAGTGTCGCAGAACACCATATATTTT
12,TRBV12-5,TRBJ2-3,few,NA,CASGPWEDTQYF,TGTGCTAGTGGACCGTGGGAGGATACGCAGTATTTT
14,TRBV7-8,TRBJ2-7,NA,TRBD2,CASSFGGAPYEQYF,TGTGCCAGCAGCTTCGGGGGGGCACCCTACGAGCAGTACTTC
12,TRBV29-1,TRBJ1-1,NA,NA,CSVEDRPSGAFF,TGCAGCGTTGAAGATCGGCCGTCGGGAGCTTTCTTT
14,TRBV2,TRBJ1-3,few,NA,CASSDNRVGNTIYF,TGTGCCAGCAGTGACAACAGGGTAGGAAACACCATATATTTT
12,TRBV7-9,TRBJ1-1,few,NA,CASSPTGPRAFF,TGTGCCAGCAGCCCTACAGGTCCTAGGGCTTTCTTT
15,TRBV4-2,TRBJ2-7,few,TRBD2,CASSVGLAGGWEQYF,TGTGCCAGCAGCGTCGGACTAGCGGGGGGTTGGGAGCAGTACTTC
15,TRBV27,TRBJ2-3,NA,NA,CASSLFPKRGDTQYF,TGTGCCAGCAGTTTATTCCCTAAAAGAGGAGATACGCAGTATTTT
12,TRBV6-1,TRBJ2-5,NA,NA,CASTTSQETQYF,TGTGCCAGCACTACTAGCCAAGAGACCCAGTACTTC
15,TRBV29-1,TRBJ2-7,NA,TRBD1,CSVVGRQGAVYEQYF,TGCAGCGTTGTCGGGAGACAGGGGGCGGTCTACGAGCAGTACTTC
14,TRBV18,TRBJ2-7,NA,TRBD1,CASSSGQDLYEQYF,TGTGCCAGCTCCTCCGGACAGGATCTATACGAGCAGTACTTC
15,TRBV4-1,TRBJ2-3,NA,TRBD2,CASSETSGGWDTQYF,TGCGCCAGCAGCGAAACTAGCGGGGGATGGGATACGCAGTATTTT
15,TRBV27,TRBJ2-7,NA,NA,CASSPDGLASYEQYF,TGTGCCAGCAGCCCAGACGGGCTAGCGTCCTACGAGCAGTACTTC
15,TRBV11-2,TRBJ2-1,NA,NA,CASSSLYSVHSEQFF,TGTGCCAGCAGCTCGCTATACTCCGTACACAGTGAGCAGTTCTTC
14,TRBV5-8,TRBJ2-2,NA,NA,CASSFKDTTGELFF,TGTGCCAGCAGCTTTAAGGACACCACCGGGGAGCTGTTTTTT
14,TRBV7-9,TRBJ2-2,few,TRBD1,CASSEQGATGELFF,TGTGCCAGCAGCGAGCAGGGGGCGACCGGGGAGCTGTTTTTT
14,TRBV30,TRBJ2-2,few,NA,CAWSVPGFAGELFF,TGTGCCTGGAGTGTACCCGGGTTCGCCGGGGAGCTGTTTTTT
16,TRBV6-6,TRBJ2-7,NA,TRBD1,CASSPSPGQGSYEQYF,TGTGCCAGCAGCCCCTCACCGGGACAGGGTTCTTACGAGCAGTACTTC
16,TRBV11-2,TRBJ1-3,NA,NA,CASSSGGFGSGNTIYF,TGTGCCAGCAGCTCGGGAGGTTTTGGCTCTGGAAACACCATATATTTT
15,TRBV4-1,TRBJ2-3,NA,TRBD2,CASSQESGAGDTQYF,TGCGCCAGCAGCCAAGAAAGCGGGGCCGGAGATACGCAGTATTTT
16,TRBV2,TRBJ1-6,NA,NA,CASSEGGGYIRSPLHF,TGTGCCAGCAGTGAAGGCGGGGGATATATCCGTTCACCCCTCCACTTT
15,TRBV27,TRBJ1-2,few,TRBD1,CASSPGTGFSYGYTF,TGTGCCAGCAGTCCCGGGACAGGGTTTAGCTATGGCTACACCTTC
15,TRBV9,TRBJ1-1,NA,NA,CASSEIGSLDTEAFF,TGTGCCAGCAGCGAAATCGGGTCGTTGGACACTGAAGCTTTCTTT
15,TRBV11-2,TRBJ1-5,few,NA,CASSFYGGVNQPQHF,TGTGCCAGCAGCTTTTACGGGGGGGTCAATCAGCCCCAGCATTTT